The T cell receptor (beta chain) under discussion was sequenced for a study of human T cells and chemical hapten exposure. For the study at large: Weekly diphenylcyclopropenone doses were given to patients' scalps across the approximately 24-week study.

V was cut by 4 bases and J by 2 bases, with 13 bases left in between. CDR3 length: 15 residues. Germline CDR1 reads MDHEN; CDR2 reads SYDVKM. Methods used by the authors: A per-sample median of about 96,000 TCRs was observed, with a range of roughly 20,000 to 690,600. TCRdb re-analysed the RACE reads in MiXCR, keeping a single row per CDR3 protein. The V and J calls come from TCRdb's annotation, not from the publication. In the table there are over 80,000 distinct CDR3 sequences, approximately 11% of which are singletons. This clonotype was seen only a few times. Its antigen remains unidentified. General study findings and limits: The study found expanded TCRs formed significantly more large CDR3 similarity clusters than controls.

Time point in this sample: patch test 3, about 24 weeks after DPC sensitization. The treatment denotes: therapeutic diphenylcyclopropenone sensitization with weekly scalp DPC. Only after blood had been drawn was each patch test applied. Here the sequenced sample was whole blood, taken in connection with sensitization to the hapten diphenylcyclopropenone (DPC). The chain has TRBV28 and TRBJ2-3; D remains unclear. This clonotype originated in a woman in her 30s with alopecia areata. Some clones in this sample may be carry-over from other donors' samples. This CDR3 is CASSSPGRTTDTQYF. DNA of the CDR3: TGTGCCAGCAGTTCCCCGGGCAGGACCACAGATACGCAGTATTTT.